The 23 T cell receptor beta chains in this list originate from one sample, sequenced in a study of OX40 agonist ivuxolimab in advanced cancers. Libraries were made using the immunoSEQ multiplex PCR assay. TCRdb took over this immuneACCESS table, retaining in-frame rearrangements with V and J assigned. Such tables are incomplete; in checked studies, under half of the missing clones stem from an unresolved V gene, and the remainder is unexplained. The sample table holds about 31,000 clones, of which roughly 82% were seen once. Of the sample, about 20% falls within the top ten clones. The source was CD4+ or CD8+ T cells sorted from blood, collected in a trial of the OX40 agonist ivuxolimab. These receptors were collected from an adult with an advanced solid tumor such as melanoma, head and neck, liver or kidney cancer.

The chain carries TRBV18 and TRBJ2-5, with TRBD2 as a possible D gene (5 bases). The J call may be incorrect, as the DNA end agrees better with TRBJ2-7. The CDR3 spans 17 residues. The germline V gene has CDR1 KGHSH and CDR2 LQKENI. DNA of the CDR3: TGTGCCAGCTCACCTCCGGGGTCAACCACTTACTCCTACGAGCAGTACTTC. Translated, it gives CASSPPGSTTYSYEQYF.

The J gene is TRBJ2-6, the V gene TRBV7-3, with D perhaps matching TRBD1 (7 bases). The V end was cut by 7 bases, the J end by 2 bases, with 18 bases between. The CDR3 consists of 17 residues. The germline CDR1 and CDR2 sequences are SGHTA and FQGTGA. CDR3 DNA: TGTGCCAGCAAAGGTGGGCCAGGGGGGCCTGGGGCCAACGTCCTGACTTTC. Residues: CASKGGPGGPGANVLTF. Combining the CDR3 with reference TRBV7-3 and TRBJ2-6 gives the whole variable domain GAGVSQTPSNKVTEKGKYVELRCDPISGHTALYWYRQSLGQGPEFLIYFQGTGAADDSGLPNDRFFAVRPEGSVSTLKIQRTERGDSAVYLCASKGGPGGPGANVLTFGAGSRLTVL.

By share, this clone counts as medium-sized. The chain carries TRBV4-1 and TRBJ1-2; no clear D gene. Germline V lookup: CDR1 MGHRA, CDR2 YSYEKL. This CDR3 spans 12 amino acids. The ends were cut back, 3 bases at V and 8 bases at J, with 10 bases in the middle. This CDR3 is CASSHRTEGYTF. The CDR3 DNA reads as TGCGCCAGCAGCCATCGGACGGAGGGCTACACCTTC.

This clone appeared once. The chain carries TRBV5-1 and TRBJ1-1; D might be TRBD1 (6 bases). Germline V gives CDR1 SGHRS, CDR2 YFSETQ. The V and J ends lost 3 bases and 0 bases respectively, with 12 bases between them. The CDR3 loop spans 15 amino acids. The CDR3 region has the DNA TGCGCCAGCAGCTCCCGGGGGGGCATGAACACTGAAGCTTTCTTT. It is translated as CASSSRGGMNTEAFF.

CDR3 bases: TGTGCCAGCAGTGAAAACGGACAGTTAAATCAGCCCCAGCATTTT. Residues: CASSENGQLNQPQHF. This sequence joins TRBV6-1 and TRBJ1-5; D is possibly TRBD1 (6 bases). CDR3 length: 15 residues. V was clipped by 2 bases and J by 4 bases, with 12 bases between them. Per germline, CDR1 MNHNS and CDR2 SASEGT.

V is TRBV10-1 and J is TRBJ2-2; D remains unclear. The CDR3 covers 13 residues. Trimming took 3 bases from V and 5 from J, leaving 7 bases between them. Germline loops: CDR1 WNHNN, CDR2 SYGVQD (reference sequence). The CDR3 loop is CASSEWGTGELFF. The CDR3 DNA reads TGCGCCAGCAGTGAATGGGGTACCGGGGAGCTGTTTTTT.

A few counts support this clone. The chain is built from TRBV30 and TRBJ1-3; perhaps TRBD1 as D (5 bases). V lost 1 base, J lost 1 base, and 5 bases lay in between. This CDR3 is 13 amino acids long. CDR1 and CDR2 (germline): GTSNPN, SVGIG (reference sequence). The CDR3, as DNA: TGTGCCTGGAGTGCAGGGTCTGGAAACACCATATATTTT. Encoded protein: CAWSAGSGNTIYF. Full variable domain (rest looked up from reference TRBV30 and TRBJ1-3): SQTIHQWPATLVQPVGSPLSLECTVEGTSNPNLYWYRQAAGRGLQLLFYSVGIGQISSEVPQNLSASRPQDRQFILSSKKLLLSDSGFYLCAWSAGSGNTIYFGEGSWLTVV.

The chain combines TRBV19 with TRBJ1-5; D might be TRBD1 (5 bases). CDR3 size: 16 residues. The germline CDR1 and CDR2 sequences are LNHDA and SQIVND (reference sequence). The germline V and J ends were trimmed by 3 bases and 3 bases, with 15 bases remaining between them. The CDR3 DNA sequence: TGTGCCAGTAGTATGGGGATCCAGGGCCTCAATCAGCCCCAGCATTTT. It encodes CASSMGIQGLNQPQHF.

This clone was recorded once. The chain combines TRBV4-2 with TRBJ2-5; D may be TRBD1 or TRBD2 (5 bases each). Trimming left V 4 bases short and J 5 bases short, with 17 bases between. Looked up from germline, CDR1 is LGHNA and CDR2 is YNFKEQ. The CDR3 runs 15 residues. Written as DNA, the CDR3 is TGTGCCAGCAGCCGGGAGCAGGGCCTGTTGGAGACCCAGTACTTC. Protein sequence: CASSREQGLLETQYF.

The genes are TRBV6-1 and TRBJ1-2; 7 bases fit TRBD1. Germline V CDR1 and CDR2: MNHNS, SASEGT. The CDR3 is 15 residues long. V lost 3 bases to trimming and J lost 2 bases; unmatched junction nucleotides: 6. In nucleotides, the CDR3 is TGTGCCAGCAGTGACCGACAGGGTTACAACTATGGCTACACCTTC. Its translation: CASSDRQGYNYGYTF.

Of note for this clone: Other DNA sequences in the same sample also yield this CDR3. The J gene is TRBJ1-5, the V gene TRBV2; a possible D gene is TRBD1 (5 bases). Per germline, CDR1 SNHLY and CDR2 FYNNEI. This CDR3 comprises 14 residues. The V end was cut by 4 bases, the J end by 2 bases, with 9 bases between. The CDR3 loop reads CASSGGAGNQPQHF. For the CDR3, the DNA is TGTGCCAGCAGTGGAGGGGCGGGCAATCAGCCCCAGCATTTT.

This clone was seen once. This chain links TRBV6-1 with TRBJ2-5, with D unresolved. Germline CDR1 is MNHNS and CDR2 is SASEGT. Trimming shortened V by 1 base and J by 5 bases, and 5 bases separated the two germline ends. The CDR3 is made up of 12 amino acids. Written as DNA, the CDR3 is TGTGCCAGCAGTGAAGTGTGGGAGACCCAGTACTTC. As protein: CASSEVWETQYF.

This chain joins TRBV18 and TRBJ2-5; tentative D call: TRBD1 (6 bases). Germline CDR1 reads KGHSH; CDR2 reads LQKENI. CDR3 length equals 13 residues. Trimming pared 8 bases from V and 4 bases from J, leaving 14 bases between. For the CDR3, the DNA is TGTGCCAGCCTAAGGGACATTGGAGAGACCCAGTACTTC. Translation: CASLRDIGETQYF.

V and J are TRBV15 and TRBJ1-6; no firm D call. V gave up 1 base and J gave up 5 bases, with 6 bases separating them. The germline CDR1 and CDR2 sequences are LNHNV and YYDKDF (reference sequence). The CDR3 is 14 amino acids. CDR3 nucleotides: TGTGCCACCAGCAGAGCAGTGGATAATTCACCCCTCCACTTT. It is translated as CATSRAVDNSPLHF.

CDR3 nucleotide sequence: TGTGCCAGCAGCTTGGCCCTCGGCGGGATTGGGGCCAACGTCCTGACTTTC. It specifies CASSLALGGIGANVLTF. The chain carries TRBV5-5 and TRBJ2-6; D possibly corresponds to TRBD2 (6 bases). The CDR3 is made up of 17 amino acids. Germline CDR1 reads SGHKS; CDR2 reads YYEKEE (reference sequence). V was trimmed by 0 bases and J by 3 bases, leaving 13 bases between them.

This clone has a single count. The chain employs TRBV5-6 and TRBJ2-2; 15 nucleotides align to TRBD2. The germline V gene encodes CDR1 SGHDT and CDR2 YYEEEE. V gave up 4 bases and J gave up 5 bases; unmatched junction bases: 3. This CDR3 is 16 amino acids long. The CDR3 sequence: CASSLGLAGGTGELFF. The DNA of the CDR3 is TGTGCCAGCAGCCTAGGACTAGCGGGAGGGACCGGGGAGCTGTTTTTT.

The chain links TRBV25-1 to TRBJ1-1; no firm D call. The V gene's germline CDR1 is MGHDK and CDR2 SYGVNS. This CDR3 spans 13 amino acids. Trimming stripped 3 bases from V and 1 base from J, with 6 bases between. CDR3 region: CASSETTNTEAFF. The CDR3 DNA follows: TGTGCCAGCAGTGAGACAACGAACACTGAAGCTTTCTTT.

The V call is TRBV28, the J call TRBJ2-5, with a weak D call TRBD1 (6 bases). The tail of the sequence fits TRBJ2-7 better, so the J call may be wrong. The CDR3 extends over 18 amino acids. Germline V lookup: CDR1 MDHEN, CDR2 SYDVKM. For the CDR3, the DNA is TGTGCCAGCAGTTTACCTAAATACAGGGAGAGGTTCTCCTACGAGCAGTACTTC. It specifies CASSLPKYRERFSYEQYF.

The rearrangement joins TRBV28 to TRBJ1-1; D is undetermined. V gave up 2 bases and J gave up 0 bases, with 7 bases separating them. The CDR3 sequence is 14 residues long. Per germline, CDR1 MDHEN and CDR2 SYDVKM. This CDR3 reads CASSLPVMNTEAFF. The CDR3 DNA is TGTGCCAGCAGTTTACCCGTGATGAACACTGAAGCTTTCTTT. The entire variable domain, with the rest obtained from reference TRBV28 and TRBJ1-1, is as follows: DVKVTQSSRYLVKRTGEKVFLECVQDMDHENMFWYRQDPGLGLRLIYFSYDVKMKEKGDIPEGYSVSREKKERFSLILESASTNQTSMYLCASSLPVMNTEAFFGQGTRLTVV.

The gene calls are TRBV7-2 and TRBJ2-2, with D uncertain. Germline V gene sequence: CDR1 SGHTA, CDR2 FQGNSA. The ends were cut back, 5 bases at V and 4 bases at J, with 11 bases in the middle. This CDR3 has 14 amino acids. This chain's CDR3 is CASSPRRRTGELFF. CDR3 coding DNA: TGTGCCAGCAGCCCCCGCAGGCGCACCGGGGAGCTGTTTTTT.

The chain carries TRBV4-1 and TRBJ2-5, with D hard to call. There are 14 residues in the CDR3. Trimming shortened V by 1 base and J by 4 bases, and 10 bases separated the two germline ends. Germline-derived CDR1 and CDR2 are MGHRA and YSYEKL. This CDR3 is CASSQASPGETQYF. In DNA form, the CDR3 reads TGCGCCAGCAGCCAAGCCAGTCCCGGAGAGACCCAGTACTTC.

CDR3 residues: CASSPVWISGNTIYF. In nucleotides, the CDR3 is TGTGCCAGCAGTCCCGTTTGGATCTCTGGAAACACCATATATTTT. The genes are TRBV28 and TRBJ1-3; D unresolved. Germline CDR1 and CDR2: MDHEN and SYDVKM. This CDR3 has 15 amino acids. The ends were cut back, 5 bases at V and 0 bases at J, with 11 bases in the middle. Based on the CDR3 plus reference TRBV28 and TRBJ1-3, the full variable domain is DVKVTQSSRYLVKRTGEKVFLECVQDMDHENMFWYRQDPGLGLRLIYFSYDVKMKEKGDIPEGYSVSREKKERFSLILESASTNQTSMYLCASSPVWISGNTIYFGEGSWLTVV.

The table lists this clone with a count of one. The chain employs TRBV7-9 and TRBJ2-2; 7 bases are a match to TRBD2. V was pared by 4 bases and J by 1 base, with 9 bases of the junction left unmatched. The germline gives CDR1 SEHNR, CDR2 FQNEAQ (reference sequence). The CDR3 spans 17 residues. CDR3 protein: CASSSLWGGLNTGELFF. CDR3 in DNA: TGTGCCAGCAGCTCCCTTTGGGGGGGACTGAACACCGGGGAGCTGTTTTTT.